Below, 9 T cell receptor beta chains from the same sample are listed, as sequenced in a study of naive and memory T cell subsets (dated by TCRdb to between 2016 and 2019). Preparation of the library involved UMI-ligation and nested PCR. Sequenced using an Illumina MiSeq. An equimolar mix of two oligonucleotides covering both TRBC1 and TRBC2 was used as the beta constant-region primer. TCRdb ran its own pipeline on the public reads, namely fastp trimming at Q25 and MiXCR clone calling, and kept in-frame beta chains. Duplicate CDR3 protein sequences are folded into a single record with the most common DNA and genes. The sample data list tens of thousands of distinct CDR3 sequences, and roughly 14% of these were observed just once. Around 0.9% of the sample comes from the top ten. Sequencing input: central memory CD4+ T cells from blood. The cell subset or site tag for this specimen amounts to: central memory, CD45RA- CD27+. The receptor source for this set is a human donor in good health.

The table lists this clonotype with many counts. The gene calls are TRBV2 and TRBJ1-6, with D hard to call. This CDR3 is built from 16 residues. V was clipped by 4 bases and J by 5 bases, with 15 bases between them. Germline lookup yields CDR1 SNHLY and CDR2 FYNNEI. In nucleotides, the CDR3 is TGTGCCAGCAGTGTTCGAGGAAACCGAGATAATTCACCCCTCCACTTT. It encodes CASSVRGNRDNSPLHF.

This clonotype was recorded a few times. The chain joins TRBV2 to TRBJ2-2; possible D gene TRBD2, 5 bases. The germline gives CDR1 SNHLY, CDR2 FYNNEI. V was shortened by 11 bases and J by 6 bases, with 22 bases between the two germline ends. This CDR3 has 15 residues. The CDR3, as DNA: TGTGCCGGAGCTACGGCCAGCGGTGGGTCCGGGGAGCTGTTTTTT. Its translation: CAGATASGGSGELFF.

Details on this clonotype: One base away lies a much larger clone, so this may be a sequencing read error. The V gene is TRBV3-1, the J gene TRBJ2-4; D not certain. V lost 3 bases to trimming and J lost 4 bases, with 4 bases between them. CDR1 and CDR2 from the germline V gene are LGHDT and YNNKEL (reference sequence). The CDR3 is 12 amino acids. CDR3 sequence reads: CASSQRKNIQYF. The CDR3 nucleotides are TGTGCCAGCAGCCAGCGAAAAAACATTCAGTACTTC.

A few counts support this clonotype. The V call is TRBV30, the J call TRBJ2-1; 10 bases fit TRBD2. V lost 0 bases to trimming and J lost 6 bases; unmatched junction nucleotides: 8. The V gene's germline CDR1 is GTSNPN and CDR2 SVGIG (reference sequence). CDR3 length: 16 residues. CDR3 protein: CAWSVGLAGVGNEQFF. In DNA, the CDR3 is TGTGCCTGGAGTGTAGGCCTAGCGGGAGTGGGCAATGAGCAGTTCTTC. The complete variable domain, with remaining parts taken from reference TRBV30 and TRBJ2-1, reads SQTIHQWPATLVQPVGSPLSLECTVEGTSNPNLYWYRQAAGRGLQLLFYSVGIGQISSEVPQNLSASRPQDRQFILSSKKLLLSDSGFYLCAWSVGLAGVGNEQFFGPGTRLTVL.

The chain couples TRBV18 to TRBJ1-1, with TRBD1 as a possible D gene (5 bases). This CDR3 spans 14 amino acids. Per germline, CDR1 KGHSH and CDR2 LQKENI. V was trimmed by 5 bases and J by 6 bases, leaving 16 bases between them. The CDR3, as DNA: TGTGCCAGCTCATCCCAAAGCAGAGGGGCTGAAGCTTTCTTT. Its translation is CASSSQSRGAEAFF.

The chain links TRBV5-1 to TRBJ2-7; TRBD2 is a possible D gene (6 bases). V lost 4 bases and J lost 0, with 14 bases in between. The CDR3 loop spans 15 amino acids. In germline, CDR1 is SGHRS, CDR2 YFSETQ. The CDR3: CASSLMTRSSYEQYF. The CDR3 coding sequence is TGCGCCAGCAGCCTCATGACTAGGAGCTCCTACGAGCAGTACTTC.

In its sample, this clonotype was seen many times. This chain uses TRBV7-6 with TRBJ2-5, with D maybe TRBD2 (6 bases). V dropped 5 bases and J dropped 2 bases, with 9 bases sitting between them. Germline V gene lookup returns CDR1 SGHVS and CDR2 FNYEAQ. This CDR3 contains 13 residues. The DNA for the CDR3 is TGTGCCAGCAGCCGGGGGAGACAAGAGACCCAGTACTTC. Translating it yields CASSRGRQETQYF.

Relative to its sample, this clonotype is medium-sized. The genes are TRBV20-1 and TRBJ1-4; TRBD1 agrees at 7 bases. The length of the CDR3 is 15 residues. The germline V gene has CDR1 DFQATT and CDR2 SNEGSKA (reference sequence). J was trimmed by 6 bases and V by 0 bases; bases with no gene match: 7. CDR3 sequence reads: CSARDIQGWDEKLFF. CDR3 nucleotide sequence: TGCAGTGCTAGAGACATACAGGGGTGGGATGAAAAACTGTTTTTT.

In its sample, this clonotype was seen many times. The chain recombines TRBV30 with TRBJ1-4; 7 nucleotides agree with TRBD1. Unmatched junction bases numbered 10, after V lost 6 bases and J lost 0 bases. The CDR3 length is 16 residues. Germline V gene data show CDR1 as GTSNPN and CDR2 as SVGIG (reference sequence). The CDR3 coding sequence is TGTGCCTGCCGACTCGACAGGGCTGCAACTAATGAAAAACTGTTTTTT. Protein product: CACRLDRAATNEKLFF.